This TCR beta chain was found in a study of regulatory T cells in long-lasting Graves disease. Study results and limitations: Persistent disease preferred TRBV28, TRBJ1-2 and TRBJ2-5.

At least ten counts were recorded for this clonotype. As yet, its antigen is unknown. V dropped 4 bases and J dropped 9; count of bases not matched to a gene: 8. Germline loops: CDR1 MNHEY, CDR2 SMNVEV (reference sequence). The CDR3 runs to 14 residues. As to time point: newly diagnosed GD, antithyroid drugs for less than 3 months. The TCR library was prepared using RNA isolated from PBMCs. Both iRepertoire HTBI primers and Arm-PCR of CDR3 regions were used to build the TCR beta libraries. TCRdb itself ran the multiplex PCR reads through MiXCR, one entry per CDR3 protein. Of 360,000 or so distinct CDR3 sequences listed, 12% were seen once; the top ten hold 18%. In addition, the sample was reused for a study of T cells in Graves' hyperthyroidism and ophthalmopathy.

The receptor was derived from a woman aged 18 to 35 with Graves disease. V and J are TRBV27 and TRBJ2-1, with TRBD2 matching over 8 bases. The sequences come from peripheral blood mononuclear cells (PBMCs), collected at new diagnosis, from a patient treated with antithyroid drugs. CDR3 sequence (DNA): TGTGCCAGCAGTTGGACTAGCTCCTACGGTGAGCAGTTCTTC. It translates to CASSWTSSYGEQFF.